This is a list of T cell receptor beta chains from one sample in a study of T-cell memory formation after mild COVID-19. From the 5' RACE reads, TCRdb called clonotypes with MiXCR, one entry per CDR3 protein. The sample consists of under 110,000 distinct CDR3 sequences, more than 15% of them appearing once. The sequenced material came from PBMCs or a T cell subset sorted from them (not recorded which). The receptors here all came from an adult woman who had mild COVID-19 (a few samples of this study predate the infection). Cell type and time point are not known. CDR3s include the opening cysteine and the closing phenylalanine or tryptophan. Fields, in order: J gene, clone size, D gene, V gene, CDR3 DNA, CDR3 protein. The D gene is left open where the match is weak. Not every row has a clone size; where given, it reads once, few, many or a size class.

>TRBJ2-4|few|TRBD1|TRBV4-1
TGCGCCAGCAGCCAAGATGACAGGGAGAAGACCAAAAACATTCAGTACTTC
CASSQDDREKTKNIQYF
>TRBJ1-1|NA|NA|TRBV19
TGTGCCAGTAGTACGACCGATGGACTTGAAGCTTTCTTT
CASSTTDGLEAFF
>TRBJ2-1|few|TRBD2|TRBV6-5
TGTGCCAGCAGTTCCACCCCGGGACTAGCGAGCGATGAGCAGTTCTTC
CASSSTPGLASDEQFF
>TRBJ2-2|NA|NA|TRBV19
TGTGCCAGTAGTTTAGACCCGGGACGGAGGGCGACCGGGGAGCTGTTTTTT
CASSLDPGRRATGELFF
>TRBJ2-7|few|NA|TRBV5-5
TGTGCCAGCAGCTCCTGGACCCTCTACGAGCAGTACTTC
CASSSWTLYEQYF
>TRBJ2-7|once|NA|TRBV5-1
TGCGCCAGCCACCTCGACGGTGCCCACGAGCAGTACTTC
CASHLDGAHEQYF
>TRBJ2-1|NA|TRBD2|TRBV7-3
TGTGCCAGCAGCCTCCTTGGGGGAGGGAGTTTATACAATGAGCAGTTCTTC
CASSLLGGGSLYNEQFF
>TRBJ1-5|few|NA|TRBV15
TGTGCCACCAGCAGAGATACGGGTTCAAGCAATCAGCCCCAGCATTTT
CATSRDTGSSNQPQHF
>TRBJ1-1|few|NA|TRBV20-1
TGCAGTGCTAGAAGCTCGTGGACAGATTCGAACACTGAAGCTTTCTTT
CSARSSWTDSNTEAFF
>TRBJ2-5|NA|NA|TRBV9
TGTGCCAGCAGCGTAGAATCGCGGCTGGAGCAAGAGACCCAGTACTTC
CASSVESRLEQETQYF
>TRBJ2-5|many|TRBD1|TRBV29-1
TGCAGCGTTCACGGGACAGGGGGCTCAGAGACCCAGTACTTC
CSVHGTGGSETQYF
>TRBJ1-2|few|NA|TRBV20-1
TGCAGTGGTGGAGGGGACCATTGGAGCTATGGCTACACCTTC
CSGGGDHWSYGYTF
>TRBJ2-6|NA|NA|TRBV24-1
TGTGCCACCAGTGATTTGGGTGGGGCCAACGTCCTGACTTTC
CATSDLGGANVLTF
>TRBJ2-1|NA|TRBD2|TRBV7-9
TGTGCCAGCAGCCGCGGACTAGCGGGAGTCGGTGAGCAGTTCTTC
CASSRGLAGVGEQFF
>TRBJ2-6|NA|NA|TRBV7-6
TGTGCCAGCAGCCCTTCTGACGGGGCCAACGTCCTGACTTTC
CASSPSDGANVLTF
>TRBJ2-7|few|TRBD1|TRBV4-1
TGCGCCAGCAGCCAAGAGACAGGGAGTCCCACCTACGAGCAGTACTTC
CASSQETGSPTYEQYF
>TRBJ1-5|NA|TRBD1|TRBV20-1
TGCAGTGTCCCGCCCGGGACAGGGGTAGGAAGTAGCAATCAGCCCCAGCATTTT
CSVPPGTGVGSSNQPQHF
>TRBJ2-1|NA|TRBD1|TRBV19
TGTGCCAGTAGTATAGTGACCCGGGACAGCAGGTCCAATGAGCAGTTCTTC
CASSIVTRDSRSNEQFF
>TRBJ2-7|few|NA|TRBV7-9
TGTGCCAGCAGCTTAGCGCCGGTCGAGCAGTACTTC
CASSLAPVEQYF
>TRBJ2-1|NA|NA|TRBV7-9
TGTGGCACGCGGACACCCGGTAACAATTTATGGCAGTTCTTC
CGTRTPGNNLWQFF
>TRBJ2-1|few|TRBD2|TRBV15
TGTGCCACCAGCAGAGGACGCGCGGGGGTGAATGAGCAGTTCTTC
CATSRGRAGVNEQFF
>TRBJ2-7|few|NA|TRBV7-9
TGTGCCAGCAGCTTTGCACCCTACGAGCAGTACTTC
CASSFAPYEQYF
>TRBJ1-1|few|NA|TRBV9
TGTGCCAGCAGCGTGATGACAGGACCCACTGAAGCTTTCTTT
CASSVMTGPTEAFF
>TRBJ2-1|NA|NA|TRBV27
TGTGCCAGCAGTTCCCGGCACTACAATGAGCAGTTCTTC
CASSSRHYNEQFF
>TRBJ2-1|NA|TRBD2|TRBV5-1
TGCGCCAGCAGCTTGTGGTCCAGCGGGGGGGCCGACAATGAGCAGTTCTTC
CASSLWSSGGADNEQFF
>TRBJ1-1|few|NA|TRBV5-1
TGCGCCAGCCGGACAGAGACCGAAGCTTTCTTT
CASRTETEAFF
>TRBJ2-1|few|TRBD2|TRBV11-2
TGTGCCAGCAGCTTATATAGCGGGTACAATGAGCAGTTCTTC
CASSLYSGYNEQFF
>TRBJ2-2|NA|NA|TRBV4-3
TGCGCCAGCAGCCAAGATATAGACTCCGGGGAGCTGTTTTTT
CASSQDIDSGELFF
>TRBJ2-5|NA|TRBD1|TRBV9
TGTGCCAGCAGCGCCGGACAGGGACATCAAGAGACCCAGTACTTC
CASSAGQGHQETQYF
>TRBJ2-1|NA|TRBD2|TRBV7-6
TGTGCCAGCAGCTCTCCTGGACTAGCGGGACAGAATGAGCAGTTCTTC
CASSSPGLAGQNEQFF
>TRBJ2-3|many|TRBD2|TRBV4-2
TGTGCCAGCAGCCCATTAGCGGGGGGGCCTCGGGATACGCAGTATTTT
CASSPLAGGPRDTQYF
>TRBJ1-2|few|NA|TRBV7-9
TGTGCCAGCAGCGCTGACAGGCCCTATGGCTACACCTTC
CASSADRPYGYTF
>TRBJ2-1|NA|NA|TRBV12-3/TRBV12-4
TGTGCCAGCACGGGGCAGCTTTACAATGAGCAGTTCTTC
CASTGQLYNEQFF
>TRBJ1-5|few|NA|TRBV7-9
TGTGCCAGCAGCTTAGTAGCTGGGCCCACAGGGAATCAGCCCCAGCATTTT
CASSLVAGPTGNQPQHF
>TRBJ1-1|NA|NA|TRBV4-1
TGCGCCAGCAGCCAAGCGCCGGCGTGGATGAGCACTGAAGCTTTCTTT
CASSQAPAWMSTEAFF
>TRBJ1-1|NA|NA|TRBV6-5
TGTGCCAGCAGTTACCGACAGGTAAACACTGAAGCTTTCTTT
CASSYRQVNTEAFF
>TRBJ2-3|NA|NA|TRBV7-3
TGTGCCAGCAGCTTGGAAGGCACAGATACGCAGTATTTT
CASSLEGTDTQYF
>TRBJ1-3|few|NA|TRBV12-3/TRBV12-4
TGTGCCAGCGATCGGTCTTCATTT
CASDRSSF
>TRBJ2-3|NA|TRBD1|TRBV5-1
TGCGCCAGCAGAACTACAGGGGGCTACGCAGATACGCAGTATTTT
CASRTTGGYADTQYF
>TRBJ2-3|NA|NA|TRBV20-1
TGCAGCCCTACAGGCGAAAGCACAGATACGCAGTATTTT
CSPTGESTDTQYF
>TRBJ1-1|few|NA|TRBV7-9
TGTGCCAGCAGCTCGTTGAAAGCTTTCTTT
CASSSLKAFF
>TRBJ2-3|few|TRBD2|TRBV7-7
TGTGCCAGCAGCTTATCCACTAGCGGGGGAGATACGCAGTATTTT
CASSLSTSGGDTQYF
>TRBJ1-4|once|NA|TRBV20-1
TGCAGTGCTAGAGATCTGACAGCAACTAATGAAAAACTGTTTTTT
CSARDLTATNEKLFF
>TRBJ2-7|many|TRBD2|TRBV10-3
TGTGCCATCAGTGAGATGCCTAGCGGGAGATGGTACGAGCAGTACTTC
CAISEMPSGRWYEQYF
>TRBJ2-3|few|TRBD2|TRBV29-1
TGCAGCGTTGGGGGGGGGTACACAGATACGCAGTATTTT
CSVGGGYTDTQYF
>TRBJ2-1|many|NA|TRBV11-2
TGTGCCAGCAGCTTAGACATGAGCTCCTACAATGAGCAGTTCTTC
CASSLDMSSYNEQFF